This entry lists 5 T cell receptor beta chains sequenced from one sample in a study of T-cell memory formation after mild COVID-19. Each CDR3 protein is one row after TCRdb ran MiXCR on the 5' RACE reads. The sample lists about half a million distinct CDR3 sequences, roughly 18% seen once, with 10% to 15% in the top ten. Sequencing input: PBMCs or a T cell subset sorted from them (not recorded which). Receptor source: an adult woman who had mild COVID-19 (a few samples of this study predate the infection). Cell type and time point are not known.

The chain uses TRBV9 and TRBJ1-1, with TRBD1 as a possible D gene (6 bases). Germline lookup yields CDR1 SGDLS and CDR2 YYNGEE. The CDR3 runs 16 residues. Trimming left V 0 bases short and J 1 base short, with 13 bases between. The CDR3 protein is CASSVGTGSRNTEAFF. The CDR3 DNA follows: TGTGCCAGCAGCGTAGGAACAGGGTCAAGGAACACTGAAGCTTTCTTT.

This clonotype was found a few times. The chain carries TRBV7-9 and TRBJ2-2; 8 nucleotides agree with TRBD1. With V trimmed by 2 bases and J by 5 bases, 7 bases remained unmatched. This CDR3 has 16 residues. In germline, CDR1 is SEHNR, CDR2 FQNEAQ (reference sequence). CDR3 loop: CASSLSDRGLTGELFF. The CDR3 bases are TGTGCCAGCAGCTTAAGCGACAGGGGTCTAACCGGGGAGCTGTTTTTT.

The CDR3: CASSYSRGATGANVLTF. Written as DNA, the CDR3 is TGTGCCAGCAGTTACTCGAGAGGGGCGACGGGGGCCAACGTCCTGACTTTC. The chain has TRBV6-5 and TRBJ2-6; tentatively, D is TRBD1 or TRBD2 (5 bases each). CDR3 length: 17 residues. V shed 0 bases and J shed 4 bases, with 13 bases lying between them. In germline, CDR1 is MNHEY, CDR2 SVGAGI.

In its sample, this clonotype was seen a few times. The chain is built from TRBV27 and TRBJ1-5; D is unclear. From germline, CDR1 is MNHEY and CDR2 SMNVEV (reference sequence). V was cut by 2 bases and J by 3 bases, with 8 bases left in between. The CDR3 sequence is 14 residues long. Here the CDR3 reads CASSLRSTNQPQHF. The CDR3 nucleotides are TGTGCCAGCAGTTTAAGATCCACCAATCAGCCCCAGCATTTT.

The rearrangement joins TRBV5-6 to TRBJ1-1; 8 nucleotides line up with TRBD1. Germline V gives CDR1 SGHDT, CDR2 YYEEEE. CDR3 length: 14 residues. V was pared by 7 bases and J by 6 bases, with 11 bases of the junction left unmatched. This CDR3 is CASARSGGTSEAFF. CDR3 DNA sequence: TGTGCCAGCGCCCGATCAGGGGGCACTTCTGAAGCTTTCTTT.